This T cell receptor (beta chain) was documented in a study of blood T cells in healthy people across ages (dated by TCRdb to between 2015 and 2016). At the level of the whole study: In model experiments, template switching captured roughly one uniquely barcoded TCR beta cDNA molecule for every two T cells. To avoid experimental bias, donors of different ages were randomly spread across the sequencing lanes. Age-related changes in TCR beta repertoire diversity were measured in the study by deep sequencing normalized with unique cDNA molecular identifiers. Using the same blood draw, the study looked at two additional independent replicas of 1 million unique cDNA reads for two donors, one aged 18 to 30 and the other aged 80 or older. The donors were divided into four age groups: young (average 16 years), middle-aged (over 35), aged (62) and long-lived (more than 75).

The receptor library was made with 5' RACE. Sequencing used an Illumina HiSeq 2500. A second PCR of roughly 7 to 11 cycles was performed with a sample-barcoded 5' primer and a J-beta primer mix. Each TCR beta cDNA molecule received a unique molecular identifier from a template-switch 5' adaptor carrying 12 random nucleotides. Each sample yielded at least 3 million CDR3-containing paired-end reads. All of the RNA was converted into first-strand cDNA using the Mint cDNA synthesis kit, with a TRBC-specific oligonucleotide serving as the primer. Following uracil-DNA glycosylase treatment, all cDNA underwent a first 18-cycle PCR with the universal primers M1SS and BC2_uni_R. The paper's data handling went like this. For normalization, 1 million high-quality reads, each with a distinct molecular identifier, were randomly selected from each sample. Instead of being binned into consensus sequences, reads with shared molecular identifiers were discarded. MiTCR, set to a Q25 quality threshold and the strictest error-elimination algorithm, was used for CDR3 identification, clonotype clustering and error correction. A nonparametric unseen species model using Euler transformation provided a lower-bound estimate of total TCR beta diversity. Using fastp trimming at Q25 and MiXCR clonotype assembly, TCRdb reanalyzed the public sequencing data and kept in-frame beta chains. Identical CDR3 proteins give one entry, which carries the most common genes and DNA. The V and J calls were not made by the authors but by TCRdb's processing. The sample table contains more than 700,000 distinct CDR3 sequences; only one count was recorded for less than 60% of them. The leading ten clones occupy roughly 18% of the sample.

The CDR3 numbers 15 residues from cysteine through phenylalanine. Solely the CDR3 DNA is kept, with 45 bases framed from the first base. The germline V gene sets CDR1 to SGHTA and CDR2 to FQGNSA. V and J are trimmed by 1 base and 6 bases, and the gene matches miss 8 bases of the junction. The table lists this clonotype with many counts. Its antigen is not yet known. Within one base of it there is no much larger clone, and no base qualities were kept. What the work shows at the level of the full study, not this receptor alone: Compared with the aged group, the long-lived group had more naive CD4+ T cells, fewer expanded clones and increased TCR diversity, a pattern suggesting age selection. Estimates of total diversity based on one million sequenced T cells were regarded as lower bounds and as underestimates. Conclusive comparison of naive and antigen-experienced compartments was prevented by the profiling of bulk unsorted PBMCs. The CMV infection status of donors was not known, potentially confounding age-related changes in expanded clonotypes. Observed TCR beta diversity per million T cells fell roughly linearly with age, and a significant reduction was already apparent by age around 36. The percentage of naive T cells measured by flow cytometry correlated strongly with observed TCR beta diversity.

Systemically healthy Caucasian individuals from Russia, around 39 in total and aged roughly 6 to 100 years, were included as donors. Around 10 milliliters of peripheral blood were drawn from each donor into EDTA-treated Vacutainer tubes. Ficoll-Paque density-gradient centrifugation was used to isolate PBMCs, with at least 6 million obtained per sample. Total RNA, at least 6 micrograms per sample, was extracted from PBMCs with Trizol reagent. The percentages of naive CD45RAhigh/CD27high T cells were determined by flow cytometry on a PBMC aliquot from every donor. The sequencing input was blood. This receptor was obtained from a man at least 80 years old in good health. The chain couples TRBV7-2 to TRBJ2-5; TRBD2 matches 7 bases in the middle. The CDR3 sequence is CASSLGSGREKTQYF. DNA sequence: TGTGCCAGCAGCTTAGGGTCAGGGCGGGAGAAGACCCAGTACTTC.